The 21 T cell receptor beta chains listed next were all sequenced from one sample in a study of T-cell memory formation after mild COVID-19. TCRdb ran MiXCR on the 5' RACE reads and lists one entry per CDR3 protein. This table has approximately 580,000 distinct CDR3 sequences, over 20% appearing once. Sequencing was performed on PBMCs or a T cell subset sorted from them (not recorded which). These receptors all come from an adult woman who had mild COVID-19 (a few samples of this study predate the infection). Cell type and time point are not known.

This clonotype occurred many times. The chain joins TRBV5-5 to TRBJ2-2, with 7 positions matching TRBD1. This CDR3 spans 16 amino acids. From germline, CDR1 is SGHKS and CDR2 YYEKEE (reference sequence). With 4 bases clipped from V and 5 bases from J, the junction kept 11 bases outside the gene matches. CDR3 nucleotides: TGTGCCAGCAGCCCCTCACAGGGGCCGGGGACCGGGGAGCTGTTTTTT. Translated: CASSPSQGPGTGELFF.

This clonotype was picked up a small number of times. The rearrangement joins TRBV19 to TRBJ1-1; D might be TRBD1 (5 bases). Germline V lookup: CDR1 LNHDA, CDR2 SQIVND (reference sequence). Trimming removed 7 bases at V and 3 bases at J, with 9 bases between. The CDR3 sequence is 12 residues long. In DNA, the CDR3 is TGTGCCAGTACCGGGGACCACACTGAAGCTTTCTTT. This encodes CASTGDHTEAFF. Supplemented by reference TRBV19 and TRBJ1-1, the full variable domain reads DGGITQSPKYLFRKEGQNVTLSCEQNLNHDAMYWYRQDPGQGLRLIYYSQIVNDFQKGDIAEGYSVSREKKESFPLTVTSAQKNPTAFYLCASTGDHTEAFFGQGTRLTVV.

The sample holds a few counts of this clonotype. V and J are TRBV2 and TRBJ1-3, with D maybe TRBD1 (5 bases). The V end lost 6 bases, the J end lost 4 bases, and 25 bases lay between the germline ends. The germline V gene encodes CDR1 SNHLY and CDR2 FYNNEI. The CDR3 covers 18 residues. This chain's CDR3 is CASRGTFGTGTHGNTIYF. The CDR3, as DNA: TGTGCCAGCAGGGGCACCTTCGGGACCGGTACGCACGGAAACACCATATATTTT.

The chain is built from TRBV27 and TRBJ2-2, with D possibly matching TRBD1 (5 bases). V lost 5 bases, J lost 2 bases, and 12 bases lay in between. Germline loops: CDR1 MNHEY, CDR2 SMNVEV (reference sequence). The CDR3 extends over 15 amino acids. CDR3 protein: CASSMTVFNTGELFF. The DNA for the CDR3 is TGTGCCAGCAGTATGACAGTTTTCAACACCGGGGAGCTGTTTTTT.

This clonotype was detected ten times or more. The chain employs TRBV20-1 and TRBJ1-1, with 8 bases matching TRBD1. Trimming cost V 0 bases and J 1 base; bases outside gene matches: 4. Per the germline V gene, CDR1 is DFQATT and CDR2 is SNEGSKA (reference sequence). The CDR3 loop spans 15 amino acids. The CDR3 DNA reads TGCAGTGCTAGAGATAAGGGACAGGCGAACACTGAAGCTTTCTTT. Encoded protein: CSARDKGQANTEAFF.

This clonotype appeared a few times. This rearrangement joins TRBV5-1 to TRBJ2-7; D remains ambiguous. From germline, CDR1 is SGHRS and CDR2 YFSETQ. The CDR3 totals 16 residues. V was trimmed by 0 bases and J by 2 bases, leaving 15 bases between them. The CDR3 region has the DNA TGCGCCAGCAGCTTGGAGGCGGCAGTCGGAACCTACGAGCAGTACTTC. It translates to CASSLEAAVGTYEQYF.

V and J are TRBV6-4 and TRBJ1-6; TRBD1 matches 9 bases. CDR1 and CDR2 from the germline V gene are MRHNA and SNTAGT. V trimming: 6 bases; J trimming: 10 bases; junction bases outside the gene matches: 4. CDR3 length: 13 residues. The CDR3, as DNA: TGTGCCAGCAGACTGACAGGGGGATCACCCCTCCACTTT. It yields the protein CASRLTGGSPLHF.

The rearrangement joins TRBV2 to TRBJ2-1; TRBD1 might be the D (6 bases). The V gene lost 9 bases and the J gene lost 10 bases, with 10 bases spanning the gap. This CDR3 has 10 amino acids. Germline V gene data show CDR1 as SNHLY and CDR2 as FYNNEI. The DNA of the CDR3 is TGTGCCAGGGGGGCCGAGGAGCAGTTCTTC. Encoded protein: CARGAEEQFF.

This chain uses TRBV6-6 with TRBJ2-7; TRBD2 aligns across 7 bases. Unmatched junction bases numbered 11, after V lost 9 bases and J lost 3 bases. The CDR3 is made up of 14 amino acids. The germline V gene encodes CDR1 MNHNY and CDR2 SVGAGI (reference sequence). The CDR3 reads CASAPGTKRYEQYF. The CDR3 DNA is TGTGCCAGTGCCCCCGGGACTAAGCGCTACGAGCAGTACTTC.

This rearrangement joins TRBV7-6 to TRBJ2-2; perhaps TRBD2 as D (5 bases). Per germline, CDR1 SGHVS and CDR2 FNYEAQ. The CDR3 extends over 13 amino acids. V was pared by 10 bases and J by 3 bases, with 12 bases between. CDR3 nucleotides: TGTGCCATTGGCGGGTCAGACACCGGGGAGCTGTTTTTT. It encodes CAIGGSDTGELFF. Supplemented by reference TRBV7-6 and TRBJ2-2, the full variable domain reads GAGVSQSPRYKVTKRGQDVALRCDPISGHVSLYWYRQALGQGPEFLTYFNYEAQQDKSGLPNDRFSAERPEGSISTLTIQRTEQRDSAMYRCAIGGSDTGELFFGEGSRLTVL.

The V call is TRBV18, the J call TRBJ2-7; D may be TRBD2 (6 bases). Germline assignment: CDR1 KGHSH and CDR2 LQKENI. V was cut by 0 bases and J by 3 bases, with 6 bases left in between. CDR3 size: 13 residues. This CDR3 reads CASSPPDYYEQYF. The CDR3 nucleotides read TGTGCCAGCTCACCACCGGACTACTACGAGCAGTACTTC.

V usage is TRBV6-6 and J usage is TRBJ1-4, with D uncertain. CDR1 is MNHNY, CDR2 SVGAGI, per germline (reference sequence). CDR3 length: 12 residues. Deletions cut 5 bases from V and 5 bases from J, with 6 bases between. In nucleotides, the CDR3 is TGTGCCAGCAGTCAAGTAAATGAAAAACTGTTTTTT. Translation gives CASSQVNEKLFF.

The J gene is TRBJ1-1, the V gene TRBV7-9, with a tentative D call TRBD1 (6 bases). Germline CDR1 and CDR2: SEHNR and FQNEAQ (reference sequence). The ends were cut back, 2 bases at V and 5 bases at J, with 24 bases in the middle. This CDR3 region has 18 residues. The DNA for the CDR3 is TGTGCCAGCAGCTTAAATAGCCCTCAGGTGGAAGGGGGGACTGAAGCTTTCTTT. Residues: CASSLNSPQVEGGTEAFF.

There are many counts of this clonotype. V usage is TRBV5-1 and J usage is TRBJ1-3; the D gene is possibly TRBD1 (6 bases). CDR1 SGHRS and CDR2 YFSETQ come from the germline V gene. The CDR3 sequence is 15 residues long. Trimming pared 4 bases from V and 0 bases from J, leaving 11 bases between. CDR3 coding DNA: TGCGCCAGCAGCGTAGGACAGTCCTCTGGAAACACCATATATTTT. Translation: CASSVGQSSGNTIYF. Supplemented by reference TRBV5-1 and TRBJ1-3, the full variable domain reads KAGVTQTPRYLIKTRGQQVTLSCSPISGHRSVSWYQQTPGQGLQFLFEYFSETQRNKGNFPGRFSGRQFSNSRSEMNVSTLELGDSALYLCASSVGQSSGNTIYFGEGSWLTVV.

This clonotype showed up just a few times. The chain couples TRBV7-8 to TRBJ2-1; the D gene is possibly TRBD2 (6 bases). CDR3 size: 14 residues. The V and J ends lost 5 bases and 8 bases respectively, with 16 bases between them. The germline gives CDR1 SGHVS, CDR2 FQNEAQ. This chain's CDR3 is CASSRTVGTHEQFF. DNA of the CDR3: TGTGCCAGCAGCCGCACAGTGGGGACTCATGAGCAGTTCTTC.

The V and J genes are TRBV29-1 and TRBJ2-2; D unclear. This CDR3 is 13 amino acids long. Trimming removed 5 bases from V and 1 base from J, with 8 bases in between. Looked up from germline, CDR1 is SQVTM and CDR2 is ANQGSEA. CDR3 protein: CSVQALNTGELFF. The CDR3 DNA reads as TGCAGCGTTCAAGCCCTGAACACCGGGGAGCTGTTTTTT.

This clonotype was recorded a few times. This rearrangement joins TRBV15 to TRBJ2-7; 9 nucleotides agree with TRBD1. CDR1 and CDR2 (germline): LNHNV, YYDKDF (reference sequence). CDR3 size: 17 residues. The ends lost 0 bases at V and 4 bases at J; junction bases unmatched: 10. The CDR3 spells CATSRETGGWREYEQYF. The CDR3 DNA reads TGTGCCACCAGCAGAGAAACAGGGGGCTGGAGGGAATACGAGCAGTACTTC.

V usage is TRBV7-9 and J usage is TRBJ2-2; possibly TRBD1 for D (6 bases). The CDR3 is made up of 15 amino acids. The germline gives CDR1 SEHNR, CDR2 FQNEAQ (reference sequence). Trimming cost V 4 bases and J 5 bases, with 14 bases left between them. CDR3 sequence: CASSSLRGWTGELFF. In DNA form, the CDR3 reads TGTGCCAGCAGCTCCCTCAGGGGCTGGACCGGGGAGCTGTTTTTT.

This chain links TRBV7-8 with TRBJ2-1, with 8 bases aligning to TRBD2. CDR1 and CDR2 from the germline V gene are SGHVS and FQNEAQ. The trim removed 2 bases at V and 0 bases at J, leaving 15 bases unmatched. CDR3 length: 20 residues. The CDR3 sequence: CASSLPAGEREPISYNEQFF. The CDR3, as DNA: TGTGCCAGCAGCTTACCAGCAGGGGAGCGGGAGCCTATCTCCTACAATGAGCAGTTCTTC.

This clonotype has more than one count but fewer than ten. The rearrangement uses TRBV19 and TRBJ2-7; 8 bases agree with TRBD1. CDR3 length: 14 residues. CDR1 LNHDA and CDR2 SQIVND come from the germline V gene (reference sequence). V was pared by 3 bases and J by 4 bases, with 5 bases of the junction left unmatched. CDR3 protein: CASSMAGGTYEQYF. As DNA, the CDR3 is TGTGCCAGTAGTATGGCAGGGGGCACGTACGAGCAGTACTTC.

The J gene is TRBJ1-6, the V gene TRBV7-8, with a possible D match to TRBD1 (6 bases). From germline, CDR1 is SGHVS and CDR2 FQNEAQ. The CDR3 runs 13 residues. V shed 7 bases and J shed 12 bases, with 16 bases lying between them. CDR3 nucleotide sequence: TGTGCCAGCAATGGGGGGCGAAGGGAACCCCTCCACTTT. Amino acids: CASNGGRREPLHF.